The 9 T cell receptor beta chains below were found in one sample sequenced in a study of T-cell reconstitution after alpha-beta-depleted transplantation in children. The TCRbeta library was prepared with unique molecular identifiers. TCRdb recomputed calls from the PCR reads with MiXCR, one row per CDR3 protein. The sample has about 240,000 distinct CDR3 sequences, around 25% seen once; the top ten hold 2.6%. The specimen comprised PBMCs, sampled before TCRalphabeta/CD19-depleted stem cell transplant. The source of these receptors is a girl aged 2-10 years with Fanconi anemia, due to receive a stem cell transplant.

This clonotype appeared many times. The chain couples TRBV2 to TRBJ2-2, with 8 bases identical to TRBD1. The CDR3 is 16 amino acids. Germline values: CDR1 SNHLY, CDR2 FYNNEI. J was trimmed by 2 bases and V by 2 bases; bases with no gene match: 4. The CDR3 coding sequence is TGTGCCAGCAGTGAACAAGGGACAGGTAACACCGGGGAGCTGTTTTTT. As protein: CASSEQGTGNTGELFF.

The chain employs TRBV29-1 and TRBJ2-1, with TRBD2 identical over 9 bases. This CDR3 has 14 amino acids. Unmatched junction bases numbered 4, after V lost 1 base and J lost 6 bases. The germline V gene has CDR1 SQVTM and CDR2 ANQGSEA. The CDR3 sequence is CSVEVSGRFNEQFF. CDR3 bases: TGCAGCGTTGAAGTTAGCGGGAGATTCAATGAGCAGTTCTTC.

The chain carries TRBV20-1 and TRBJ2-3, with 9 bases aligning to TRBD1. The germline gives CDR1 DFQATT, CDR2 SNEGSKA (reference sequence). CDR3 length: 13 residues. Trimming at V came to 6 bases and at J to 12 bases, leaving 13 bases not matched to a gene. The CDR3, as DNA: TGCAGTGCAAAGGGACAGGGCAAGAGGGGCCAGTATTTT. It codes for CSAKGQGKRGQYF.

This clonotype was counted only a few times. The chain uses TRBV24-1 and TRBJ2-3; 7 bases map to TRBD1. This CDR3 comprises 18 residues. CDR1 is KGHDR, CDR2 SFDVKD, per germline. The V segment lost 4 bases and the J segment 7 bases; nucleotides outside the gene matches: 19. CDR3 in amino acids: CATSDRDTQGTAGNTQYF. As DNA, the CDR3 is TGTGCCACCAGTGACCGAGACACTCAAGGGACAGCAGGGAATACGCAGTATTTT.

This clonotype showed up just once. This sequence joins TRBV29-1 and TRBJ2-7; TRBD1 is a possible D gene (6 bases). Germline V lookup: CDR1 SQVTM, CDR2 ANQGSEA. There are 13 residues in the CDR3. Trimming pared 5 bases from V and 3 bases from J, leaving 14 bases between. CDR3: CSVYTGTNYEQYF. CDR3 in DNA: TGCAGCGTTTATACCGGGACAAACTACGAGCAGTACTTC.

The table lists this clonotype with many counts. The chain has TRBV6-5 and TRBJ1-1, with D unresolved. Germline V gene lookup returns CDR1 MNHEY and CDR2 SVGAGI. V was shortened by 0 bases and J by 2 bases, with 10 bases between the two germline ends. The length of the CDR3 is 15 residues. The CDR3 here is CASSYSIYRNTEAFF. The CDR3 nucleotides read TGTGCCAGCAGTTACTCGATTTACAGAAACACTGAAGCTTTCTTT.

This clonotype was observed a few times. The V call is TRBV20-1, the J call TRBJ2-1; D is tentatively TRBD1 or TRBD2 (5 bases each). The CDR3 has 13 residues. Germline V gene data show CDR1 as DFQATT and CDR2 as SNEGSKA (reference sequence). The V gene lost 0 bases and the J gene lost 3 bases, with 6 bases spanning the gap. The CDR3 loop reads CSARDGGYNEQFF. The CDR3 coding sequence is TGCAGTGCTAGAGATGGGGGCTACAATGAGCAGTTCTTC.

The rearrangement uses TRBV7-7 and TRBJ2-5; D perhaps matches TRBD1 (6 bases). The CDR3 consists of 18 residues. The germline V and J ends were trimmed by 1 base and 3 bases, with 21 bases remaining between them. The germline CDR1 and CDR2 sequences are SSHAT and FNYEAQ (reference sequence). The CDR3 loop reads CASSLGPVGTRGEETQYF. CDR3 DNA sequence: TGTGCCAGCAGCTTAGGCCCCGTCGGGACACGGGGAGAAGAGACCCAGTACTTC.

V gene TRBV6-2 or TRBV6-3 combines with J gene TRBJ1-1, with a possible D match to TRBD1 (5 bases). This CDR3 spans 15 amino acids. V was clipped by 5 bases and J by 2 bases, with 15 bases between them. The germline V gene has CDR1 MNHEY and CDR2 SVGEGT. The CDR3 protein is CASSVTRGPNTEAFF. CDR3 coding DNA: TGTGCCAGCAGTGTTACTAGGGGACCTAACACTGAAGCTTTCTTT.